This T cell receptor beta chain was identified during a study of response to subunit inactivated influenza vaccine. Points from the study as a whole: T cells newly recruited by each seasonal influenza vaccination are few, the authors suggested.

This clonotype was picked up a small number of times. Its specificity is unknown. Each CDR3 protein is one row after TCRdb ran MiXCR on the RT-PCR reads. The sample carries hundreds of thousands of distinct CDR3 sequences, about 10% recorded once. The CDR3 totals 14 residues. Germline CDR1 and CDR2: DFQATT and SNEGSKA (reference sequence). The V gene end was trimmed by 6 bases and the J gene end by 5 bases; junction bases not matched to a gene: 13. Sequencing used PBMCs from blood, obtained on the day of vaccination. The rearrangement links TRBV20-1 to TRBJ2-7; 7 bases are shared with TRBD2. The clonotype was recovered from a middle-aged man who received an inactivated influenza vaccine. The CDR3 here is CSAGTGTKANEQYF. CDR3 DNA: TGCAGTGCCGGTACCGGGACTAAAGCGAACGAGCAGTACTTC.